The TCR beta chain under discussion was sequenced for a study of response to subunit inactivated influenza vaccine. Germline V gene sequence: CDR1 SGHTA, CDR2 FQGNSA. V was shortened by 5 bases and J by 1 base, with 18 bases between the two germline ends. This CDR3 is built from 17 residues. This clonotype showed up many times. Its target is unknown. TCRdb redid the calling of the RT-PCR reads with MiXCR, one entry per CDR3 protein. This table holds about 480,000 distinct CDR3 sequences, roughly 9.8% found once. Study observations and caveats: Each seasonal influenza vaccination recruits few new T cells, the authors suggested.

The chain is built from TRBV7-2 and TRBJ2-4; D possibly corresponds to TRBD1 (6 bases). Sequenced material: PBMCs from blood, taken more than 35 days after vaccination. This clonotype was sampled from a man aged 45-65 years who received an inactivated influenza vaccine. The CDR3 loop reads CASSLGAPGEAKNIQYF. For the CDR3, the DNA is TGTGCCAGCAGCCTAGGTGCCCCAGGGGAGGCCAAAAACATTCAGTACTTC.